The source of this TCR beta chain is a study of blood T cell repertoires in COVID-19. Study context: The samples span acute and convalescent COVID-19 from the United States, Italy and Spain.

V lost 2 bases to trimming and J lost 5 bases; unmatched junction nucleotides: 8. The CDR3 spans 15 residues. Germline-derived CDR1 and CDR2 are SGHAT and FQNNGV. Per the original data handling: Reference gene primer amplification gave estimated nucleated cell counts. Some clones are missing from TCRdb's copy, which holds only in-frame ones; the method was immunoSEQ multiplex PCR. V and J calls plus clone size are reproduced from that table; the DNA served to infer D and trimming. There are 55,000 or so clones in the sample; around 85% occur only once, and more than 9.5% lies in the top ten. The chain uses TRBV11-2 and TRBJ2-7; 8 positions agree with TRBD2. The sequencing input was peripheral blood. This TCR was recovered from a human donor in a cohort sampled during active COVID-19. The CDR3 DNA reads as TGTGCCAGCAGCTTACCGGGAGGGCCGAGGAACGAGCAGTACTTC. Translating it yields CASSLPGGPRNEQYF.